This T cell receptor beta chain was recovered during a study of Graves' ophthalmopathy and Graves' hyperthyroidism. In regard to this clonotype: As yet, its antigen is unknown.

Ophthalmopathic donors had moderate-to-severe activity, CAS ≥3 and NOSPECS ≥4, with disease that had lasted under 3 months. Establishment of the diagnosis relied upon clinical symptoms, serum thyroxine, TRAb, thyroid ultrasound and orbital computed tomography. Beta-chain TCR CDR3 regions were amplified from RNA transcripts. The authors performed first-round RT-PCR with HTBI primers and then a second-round multiplex PCR. Each CDR3 protein is one row after TCRdb ran MiXCR on the multiplex PCR reads. The sample holds around 670,000 distinct CDR3 sequences, 40% seen once. The V gene end was trimmed by 1 base and the J gene end by 7 bases; junction bases not matched to a gene: 7. Germline V gene lookup returns CDR1 SQVTM and CDR2 ANQGSEA. This CDR3 contains 15 residues. General study results and limits: Using a 13-signature model, the authors split ophthalmopathy from stable hyperthyroidism, with 85% to 90% sensitivity and approximately 78% specificity.

This sequence originates from an adult man with Graves' ophthalmopathy. The chain carries TRBV29-1 and TRBJ2-5, with 12 bases aligning to TRBD1. Sequenced: peripheral blood. CDR3 bases: TGCAGCGTTGAAGTAGGGACAGGGGGCGTTGGGACCCAGTACTTC. The encoded protein is CSVEVGTGGVGTQYF.